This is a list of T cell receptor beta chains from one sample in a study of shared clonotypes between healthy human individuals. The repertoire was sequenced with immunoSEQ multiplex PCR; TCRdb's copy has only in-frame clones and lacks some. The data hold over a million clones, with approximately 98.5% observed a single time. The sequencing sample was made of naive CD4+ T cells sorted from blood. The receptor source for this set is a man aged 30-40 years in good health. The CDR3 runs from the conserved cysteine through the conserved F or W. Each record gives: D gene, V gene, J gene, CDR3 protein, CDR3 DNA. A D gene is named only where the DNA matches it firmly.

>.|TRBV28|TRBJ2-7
CGSLGGRYEQYF
TGTGGGAGCTTGGGGGGGCGCTACGAGCAGTACTTC
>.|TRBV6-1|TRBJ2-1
CASTSFNEQFF
TGTGCCAGCACCAGTTTCAATGAGCAGTTCTTC
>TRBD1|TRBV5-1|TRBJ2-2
CASSTGQGNAGELFF
TGCGCCAGCAGCACCGGACAGGGGAACGCCGGGGAGCTGTTTTTT
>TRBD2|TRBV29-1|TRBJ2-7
CSVREVAEQYF
TGCAGCGTTCGGGAGGTGGCCGAGCAGTACTTC
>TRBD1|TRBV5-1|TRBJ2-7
CASSWGTGSYEQYF
TGCGCCAGCAGCTGGGGGACAGGGTCCTACGAGCAGTACTTC
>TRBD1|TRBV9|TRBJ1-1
CASSPTGGNTEAFF
TGTGCCAGCAGCCCAACAGGGGGCAACACTGAAGCTTTCTTT
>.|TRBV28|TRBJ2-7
CASRVVGEASYEQYF
TGTGCCAGCAGGGTGGTGGGGGAAGCATCCTACGAGCAGTACTTC
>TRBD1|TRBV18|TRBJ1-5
CASSSEQGRFNQPQHF
TGTGCCAGCTCTTCCGAACAGGGGCGGTTCAATCAGCCCCAGCATTTT
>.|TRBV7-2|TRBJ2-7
CASSLGTPGTTGGEQYF
TGTGCCAGCAGCTTAGGAACTCCCGGGACCACAGGTGGAGAGCAGTACTTC
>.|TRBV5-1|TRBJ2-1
CASSLDAGASYNEQFF
TGCGCCAGCAGCTTGGATGCGGGTGCCTCCTACAATGAGCAGTTCTTC
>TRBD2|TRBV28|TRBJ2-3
CASSQTSVGTDTQYF
TGTGCCAGCAGTCAGACTAGCGTCGGAACAGATACGCAGTATTTT
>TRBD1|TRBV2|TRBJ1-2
CASSAPGTGQGYTF
TGTGCCAGCAGTGCACCCGGGACAGGGCAAGGCTACACCTTC
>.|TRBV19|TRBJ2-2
CASSQPPGATGELFF
TGTGCCAGTAGTCAGCCCCCGGGGGCCACCGGGGAGCTGTTTTTT
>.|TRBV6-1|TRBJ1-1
CASRAGMNTEAFF
TGTGCCAGCAGAGCCGGTATGAACACTGAAGCTTTCTTT
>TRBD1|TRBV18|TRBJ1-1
CASSRGGMNTEAFF
TGTGCCAGCTCACGAGGGGGCATGAACACTGAAGCTTTCTTT
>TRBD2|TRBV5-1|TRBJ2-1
CASSSTYSGRAGNEQFF
TGCGCCAGCAGCTCTACATATAGCGGGAGGGCCGGCAATGAGCAGTTCTTC
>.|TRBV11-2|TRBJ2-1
CASSGGAGTTYNEQFF
TGTGCCAGCAGCGGAGGGGCGGGGACAACCTACAATGAGCAGTTCTTC
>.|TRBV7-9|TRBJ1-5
CASSLVHPGYSNQPQHF
TGTGCCAGCAGCTTAGTTCATCCAGGTTATAGCAATCAGCCCCAGCATTTT
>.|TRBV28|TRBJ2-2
CASSLDSYTGELFF
TGTGCCAGCAGTTTAGACTCGTACACCGGGGAGCTGTTTTTT
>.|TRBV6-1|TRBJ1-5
CASVVQDRNQPQHF
TGTGCCAGCGTTGTACAGGATCGAAATCAGCCCCAGCATTTT